This TCR beta chain comes out of a study of radiotherapy plus CTLA-4 blockade in lung cancer. Study-level information: Among enrolled patients, over 15% responded and 31% achieved disease control. Study-level findings and limits: How blood T cell clones changed early, along with interferon-beta, reportedly forecast response best. Some TCR clones had been derived from tumors. These clones expanded in peripheral blood after radiotherapy plus ipilimumab.

Remarks on this clone: Its antigen is still unknown.

This CDR3 spans 18 amino acids. Focal radiation was given together with CTLA-4 blockade (ipilimumab) to patients with chemo-refractory metastatic non-small-cell lung cancer. Assay used: immunoSEQ multiplex PCR; TCRdb lists only in-frame clones, some missing. The sample lists more than 75,000 clones, approximately 74% occurring once. The clonotype comes from a human donor with non-small cell lung cancer who had a partial response to radiotherapy plus ipilimumab. Some clones in this sample may be carry-over from other donors' samples. The sequencing used peripheral blood, collected from a patient treated with radiotherapy plus ipilimumab. The chain carries TRBV1 and TRBJ2-1; the DNA was not compared with TRBD2, the D call given in the table. TRBV1 is a known pseudogene. The CDR3 DNA is TGCACCAGCAGCCAACCTCATGGACTCGTTCAACCCTACAATGAGCAGTTCTTC. Its translation is CTSSQPHGLVQPYNEQFF.